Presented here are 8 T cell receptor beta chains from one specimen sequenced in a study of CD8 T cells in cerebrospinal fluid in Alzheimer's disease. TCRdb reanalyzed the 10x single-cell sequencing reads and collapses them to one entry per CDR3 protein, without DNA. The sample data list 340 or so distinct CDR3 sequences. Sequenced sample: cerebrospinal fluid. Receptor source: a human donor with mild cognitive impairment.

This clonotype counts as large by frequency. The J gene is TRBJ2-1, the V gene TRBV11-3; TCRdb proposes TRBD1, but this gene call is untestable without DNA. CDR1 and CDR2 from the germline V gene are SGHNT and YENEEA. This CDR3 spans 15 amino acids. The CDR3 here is CASSLVGTGNNEQFF.

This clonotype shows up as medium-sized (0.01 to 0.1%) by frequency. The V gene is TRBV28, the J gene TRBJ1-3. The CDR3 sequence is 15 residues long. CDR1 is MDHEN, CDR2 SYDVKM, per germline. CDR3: CASSSRLISGNTIYF. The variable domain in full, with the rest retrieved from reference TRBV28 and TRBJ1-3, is DVKVTQSSRYLVKRTGEKVFLECVQDMDHENMFWYRQDPGLGLRLIYFSYDVKMKEKGDIPEGYSVSREKKERFSLILESASTNQTSMYLCASSSRLISGNTIYFGEGSWLTVV.

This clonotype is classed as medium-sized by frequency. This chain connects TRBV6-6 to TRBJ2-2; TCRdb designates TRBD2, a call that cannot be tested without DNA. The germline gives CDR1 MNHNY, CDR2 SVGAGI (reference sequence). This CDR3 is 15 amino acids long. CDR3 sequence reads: CASRERKGRNGELFF.

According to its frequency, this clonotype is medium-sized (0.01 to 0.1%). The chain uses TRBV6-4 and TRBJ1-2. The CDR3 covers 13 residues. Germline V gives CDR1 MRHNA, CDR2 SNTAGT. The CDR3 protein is CASSGGPTYGYTF.

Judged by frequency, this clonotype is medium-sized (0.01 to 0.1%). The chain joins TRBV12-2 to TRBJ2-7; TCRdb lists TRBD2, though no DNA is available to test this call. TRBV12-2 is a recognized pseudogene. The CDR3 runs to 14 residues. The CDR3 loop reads CASRLAGLIYEQYF.

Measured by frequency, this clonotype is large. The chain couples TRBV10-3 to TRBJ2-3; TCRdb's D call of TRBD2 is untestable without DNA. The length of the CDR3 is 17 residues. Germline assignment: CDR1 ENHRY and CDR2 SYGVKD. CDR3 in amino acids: CAISDPPKAVGRDTQYF.

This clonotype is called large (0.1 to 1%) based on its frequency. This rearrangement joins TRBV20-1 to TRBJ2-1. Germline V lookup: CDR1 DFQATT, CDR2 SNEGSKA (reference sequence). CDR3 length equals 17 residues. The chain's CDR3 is CSASPLGERSSYNEQFF.

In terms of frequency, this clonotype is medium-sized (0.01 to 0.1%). This CDR3 is CASSLISRAEAFF. The chain employs TRBV6-2 or TRBV6-3 and TRBJ1-1; TCRdb selects TRBD1, and the lack of DNA leaves this call unchecked. Germline assignment: CDR1 MNHEY and CDR2 SVGEGT. The CDR3 covers 13 residues.